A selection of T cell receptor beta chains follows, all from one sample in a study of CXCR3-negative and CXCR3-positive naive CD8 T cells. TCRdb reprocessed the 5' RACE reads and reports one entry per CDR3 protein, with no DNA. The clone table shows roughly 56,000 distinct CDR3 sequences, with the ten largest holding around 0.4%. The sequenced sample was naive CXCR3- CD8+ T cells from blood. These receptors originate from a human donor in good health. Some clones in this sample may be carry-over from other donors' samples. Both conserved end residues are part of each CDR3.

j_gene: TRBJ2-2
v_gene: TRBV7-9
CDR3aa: CASSFPGGSNTGELFF

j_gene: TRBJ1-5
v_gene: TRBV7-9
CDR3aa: CASSPDWGKQPQHF

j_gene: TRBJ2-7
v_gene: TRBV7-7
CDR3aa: CASSLRTGTEQYF

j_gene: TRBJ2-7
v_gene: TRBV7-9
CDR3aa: CASSLGPGGEQYF

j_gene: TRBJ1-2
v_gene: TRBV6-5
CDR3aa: CASRTTGTAGGYTF

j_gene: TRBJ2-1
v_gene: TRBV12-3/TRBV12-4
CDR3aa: CASSYLAGGPYNEQFF

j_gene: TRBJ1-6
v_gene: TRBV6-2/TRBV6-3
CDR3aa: CASSSGSGEIVSSYNSPLHF

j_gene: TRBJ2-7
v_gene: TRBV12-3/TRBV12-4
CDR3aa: CASSFSGKSSYEQYF

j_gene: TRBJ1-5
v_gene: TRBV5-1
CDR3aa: CASSPGTGVAGNQPQHF

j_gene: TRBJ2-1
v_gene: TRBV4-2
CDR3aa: CASSPPRGQDEQFF

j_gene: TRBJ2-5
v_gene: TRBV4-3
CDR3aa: CASSQDRGSTETQYF

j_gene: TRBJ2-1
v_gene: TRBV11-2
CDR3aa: CASSFGRAAYNEQFF

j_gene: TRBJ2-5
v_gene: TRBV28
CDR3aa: CASSFSWAQYF

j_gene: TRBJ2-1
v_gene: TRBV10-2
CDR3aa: CASSEIGGEQFF

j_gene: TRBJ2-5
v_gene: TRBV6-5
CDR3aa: CASSYRTGTEKETQYF

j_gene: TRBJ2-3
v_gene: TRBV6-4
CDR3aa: CASSRGTGAGDTQYF